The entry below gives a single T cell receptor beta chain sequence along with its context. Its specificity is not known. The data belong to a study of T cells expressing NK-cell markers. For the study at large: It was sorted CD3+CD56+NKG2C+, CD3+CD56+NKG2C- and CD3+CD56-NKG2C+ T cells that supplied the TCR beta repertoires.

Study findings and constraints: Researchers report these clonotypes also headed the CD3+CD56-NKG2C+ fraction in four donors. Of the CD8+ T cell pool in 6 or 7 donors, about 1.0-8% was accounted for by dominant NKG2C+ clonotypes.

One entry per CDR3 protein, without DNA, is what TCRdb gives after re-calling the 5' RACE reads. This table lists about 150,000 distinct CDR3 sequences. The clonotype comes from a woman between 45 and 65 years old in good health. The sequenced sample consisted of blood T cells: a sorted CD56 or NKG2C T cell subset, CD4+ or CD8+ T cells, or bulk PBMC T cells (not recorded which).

The CDR3: CASSQDTLTHEQFF. This rearrangement joins TRBV3-1 to TRBJ2-1. Germline loops: CDR1 LGHDT, CDR2 YNNKEL (reference sequence). The CDR3 length is 14 residues.